The rows below give T cell receptor beta chains drawn from one sample of a study of cytomegalovirus exposure and HLA in healthy donors. Produced via immunoSEQ multiplex PCR; TCRdb's table is partial and in-frame only. The sample records about 170,000 clones, about 88% being singletons. Sequencing was performed on PBMCs. The source of these receptors is a man aged 25-40 years in good health and CMV-seropositive. Each CDR3 is given with its conserved first and last residue. A D gene is named only where the DNA matches it firmly. Clone size is shown for a subset of rows, as once, few, many or a class of expanded clone.

CDR3 protein | CDR3 DNA | V gene | clone size | D gene | J gene
CASSHGRRDRQTYEQYF | TGTGCCAGTAGTCATGGCCGACGGGACAGGCAAACCTACGAGCAGTACTTC | TRBV19 | NA | TRBD1 | TRBJ2-7
CASSFDREETQYF | TGTGCCAGCAGCTTTGACAGGGAAGAGACCCAGTACTTC | TRBV5-4 | once | TRBD1 | TRBJ2-5
CASSLDGQGNQPQHF | TGTGCCAGCAGTTTAGATGGGCAGGGAAATCAGCCCCAGCATTTT | TRBV27 | NA | NA | TRBJ1-5
CASSRESESYEQYF | TGCGCCAGCAGCCGGGAGAGCGAGTCCTACGAGCAGTACTTC | TRBV4-1 | NA | NA | TRBJ2-7
CASSPSGRAYEQYF | TGTGCCAGTAGCCCTAGCGGGAGGGCCTACGAGCAGTACTTC | TRBV19 | NA | TRBD2 | TRBJ2-7
CASSLIGGGRGDTQYF | TGTGCCAGCAGCTTAATCGGTGGCGGCAGGGGTGATACGCAGTATTTT | TRBV7-3 | NA | NA | TRBJ2-3
CASSRTMESYEQYF | TGTGCCAGTAGTCGAACAATGGAGTCCTACGAGCAGTACTTC | TRBV19 | NA | NA | TRBJ2-7
CASSETRQGGRGPFF | TGTGCCAGCAGCGAAACGCGACAGGGTGGGAGAGGGCCTTTCTTT | TRBV7-9 | few | TRBD1 | TRBJ1-1
CASSPSRANTEAFF | TGTGCCAGCAGCCCCTCCAGGGCGAACACTGAAGCTTTCTTT | TRBV7-2 | NA | NA | TRBJ1-1
CASSLGGQGKDPYSYEQYF | TGCGCCAGCAGCTTGGGGGGACAGGGGAAGGACCCTTACTCCTACGAGCAGTACTTC | TRBV5-1 | NA | TRBD1 | TRBJ2-7
CAISEPGGHGSPEAFF | TGTGCCATCAGTGAGCCCGGCGGACACGGGAGCCCTGAAGCTTTCTTT | TRBV10-3 | NA | NA | TRBJ1-1
CASSLTSGSVSTDTQYF | TGTGCCAGCAGCTTGACTAGCGGGAGTGTGTCGACAGATACGCAGTATTTT | TRBV7-2 | NA | TRBD2 | TRBJ2-3
CASSSESYTVTQYF | TGTGCCAGCAGCTCGGAGTCATATACGGTTACGCAGTATTTT | TRBV7-2 | NA | NA | TRBJ2-3
CASSPAGTDTGELFF | TGTGCCAGCTCACCCGCGGGGACAGACACCGGGGAGCTGTTTTTT | TRBV18 | NA | NA | TRBJ2-2
CASSLGQGNTEAFF | TGTGCCAGCAGCTTAGGACAGGGAAACACTGAAGCTTTCTTT | TRBV7-9 | NA | TRBD1 | TRBJ1-1
CASSWVVAGGYEQYF | TGCGCCAGCAGCTGGGTAGTAGCGGGAGGCTACGAGCAGTACTTC | TRBV5-1 | NA | TRBD2 | TRBJ2-7
CASSLGYEQYF | TGTGCCAGCAGCCTAGGCTACGAGCAGTACTTC | TRBV2 | NA | NA | TRBJ2-7
CASRLKGNLRLPTNTEAFF | TGTGCCAGCAGGTTAAAAGGCAACCTCAGGTTGCCCACGAACACTGAAGCTTTCTTT | TRBV27 | NA | NA | TRBJ1-1
CASSRTRLVDTQYF | TGTGCCAGCAGCCGGACAAGGCTGGTGGATACGCAGTATTTT | TRBV7-2 | NA | NA | TRBJ2-3
CASRRQGAIAETQYF | TGTGCCAGCAGACGACAGGGGGCGATCGCAGAGACCCAGTACTTC | TRBV6-5 | once | TRBD1 | TRBJ2-5
CASSLWTDQETQYF | TGTGCCAGCAGCCTCTGGACTGATCAAGAGACCCAGTACTTC | TRBV2 | NA | NA | TRBJ2-5
CASSAGLAGVDEQFF | TGTGCCAGCAGTGCTGGACTAGCGGGAGTCGATGAGCAGTTCTTC | TRBV7-9 | once | TRBD2 | TRBJ2-1
CARRCGETSYEQYF | TGTGCCCGGAGGTGCGGGGAGACCTCCTACGAGCAGTACTTC | TRBV19 | NA | NA | TRBJ2-7
CAWILGEQGTKNIQYF | TGTGCCTGGATTTTAGGGGAACAGGGAACCAAAAACATTCAGTACTTC | TRBV30 | NA | NA | TRBJ2-4
CASSPPGLEYEQYF | TGTGCCAGCTCACCACCGGGACTAGAGTACGAGCAGTACTTC | TRBV18 | NA | TRBD2 | TRBJ2-7
CASSVDRGISGYTF | TGTGCCAGCAGCGTCGACAGGGGCATCTCTGGCTACACCTTC | TRBV11-3 | NA | TRBD1 | TRBJ1-2
CASSYGGRDYTF | TGTGCCAGCAGTTACGGGGGGCGGGACTACACCTTC | TRBV2 | NA | NA | TRBJ1-2
CASSATENSPLHF | TGTGCCAGCAGTGCGACAGAAAATTCACCCCTCCACTTT | TRBV6-4 | NA | NA | TRBJ1-6
CASSAPRGDRIF | TGTGCCAGCAGCGCCCCTCGAGGGGACAGAATCTTC | TRBV2 | NA | TRBD1 | TRBJ2-7
CASRRDSGDTEAFF | TGTGCCAGCAGGAGGGACAGTGGGGACACTGAAGCTTTCTTT | TRBV6-6 | NA | TRBD1 | TRBJ1-1
CASSLLTGANEKLFF | TGTGCCAGCAGCTTGCTGACAGGGGCTAATGAAAAACTGTTTTTT | TRBV7-2 | NA | TRBD1 | TRBJ1-4
CASSLQGGTEAFF | TGTGCCAGCAGCCTACAGGGCGGCACTGAAGCTTTCTTT | TRBV7-9 | once | NA | TRBJ1-1
CASSRGNRGNSNTEAFF | TGTGCCAGCAGCAGAGGAAACAGGGGGAACTCGAACACTGAAGCTTTCTTT | TRBV5-5 | NA | TRBD1 | TRBJ1-1
CASSWTGIGSGELFF | TGCGCCAGCAGCTGGACAGGGATTGGGTCCGGGGAGCTGTTTTTT | TRBV5-1 | NA | TRBD1 | TRBJ2-2
CASSPGQTEQYF | TGTGCCAGCTCACCGGGCCAGACGGAACAGTACTTC | TRBV18 | NA | NA | TRBJ2-7
CASASSGYSGANVLTF | TGTGCCAGCGCCTCCTCAGGGTACTCTGGGGCCAACGTCCTGACTTTC | TRBV27 | NA | NA | TRBJ2-6
CASTPPGQGDNEQFF | TGTGCCAGCACCCCTCCAGGACAGGGAGACAATGAGCAGTTCTTC | TRBV7-2 | NA | TRBD1 | TRBJ2-1
CASSFAGLYQPQHF | TGTGCCAGCAGCTTTGCGGGACTTTATCAGCCCCAGCATTTT | TRBV5-6 | NA | NA | TRBJ1-5
CASSLPGTAQDLETQYF | TGTGCCAGCAGCCTTCCGGGGACAGCACAAGATTTAGAGACCCAGTACTTC | TRBV14 | NA | TRBD1 | TRBJ2-5
CASSQGTYITDTQYF | TGCGCCAGCAGCCAAGGGACTTACATCACAGATACGCAGTATTTT | TRBV4-3 | NA | NA | TRBJ2-3
CASSLVARSNQPQHF | TGTGCCAGCAGCTTAGTCGCGAGGAGCAATCAGCCCCAGCATTTT | TRBV7-2 | once | NA | TRBJ1-5
CASSLDVRGPEIKQFF | TGTGCCAGCAGCTTAGACGTGAGAGGGCCCGAGATTAAGCAGTTCTTC | TRBV7-9 | NA | NA | TRBJ2-1
CASSRGAGGYTF | TGTGCCAGCAGTCGGGGGGCTGGTGGCTACACCTTC | TRBV27 | NA | NA | TRBJ1-2
CASSIPGRAGETQYF | TGTGCCAGTAGTATTCCCGGGAGGGCCGGTGAGACCCAGTACTTC | TRBV19 | NA | TRBD2 | TRBJ2-5
CASSLGRGSEKLFF | TGTGCCAGCAGCTTAGGCAGGGGGAGCGAAAAACTGTTTTTT | TRBV7-2 | NA | TRBD1 | TRBJ1-4
CASSQEPGLDTEAFF | TGCGCCAGCAGCCAAGAACCAGGGTTGGACACTGAAGCTTTCTTT | TRBV4-1 | few | NA | TRBJ1-1
CASSPSGTSGSGQFF | TGTGCCAGCAGCCCGAGCGGGACTAGCGGGTCGGGGCAGTTCTTC | TRBV4-2 | NA | TRBD2 | TRBJ2-1
CASRRDGAGETQYF | TGTGCCAGCAGGCGAGACGGGGCGGGGGAGACCCAGTACTTC | TRBV2 | NA | NA | TRBJ2-5
CASSSLRGISSYEQYF | TGTGCCAGCAGCTCCTTACGAGGGATATCCTCCTACGAGCAGTACTTC | TRBV7-9 | NA | NA | TRBJ2-7
CASRLPAQDTGELFF | TGTGCCAGCAGATTACCAGCTCAGGACACCGGGGAGCTGTTTTTT | TRBV7-3 | NA | NA | TRBJ2-2
CASSWGDRGDTEAFF | TGCGCCAGCAGCTGGGGGGACAGGGGAGACACTGAAGCTTTCTTT | TRBV5-1 | NA | TRBD1 | TRBJ1-1
CASSLGGTVDTEAFF | TGTGCCAGCAGCTTGGGCGGGACAGTGGACACTGAAGCTTTCTTT | TRBV5-5 | NA | TRBD1 | TRBJ1-1